This T cell receptor beta chain was captured in a study of regulatory T cells in long-lasting Graves disease. With iRepertoire HTBI primers and Arm-PCR of CDR3 regions, TCR beta libraries were built. MiXCR, run by TCRdb on the multiplex PCR reads, gives a single entry per CDR3 protein. The sample lists approximately 360,000 distinct CDR3 sequences, approximately 25% seen once, with about 27% in the top ten. The time point here: persistent/refractory GD, antithyroid drugs over 5 years with positive TRAb. Construction of the TCR library relied on RNA isolated from PBMCs. Peripheral blood, nine milliliters of it, was drawn into EDTA tubes. Findings of the study overall: Lower TCR diversity characterized persistent Graves' patients relative to newly diagnosed patients. Having few samples may have compromised the accuracy. Newly diagnosed disease favored TRBV20-1 and TRBJ2-1 over persistent disease.

The V end lost 5 bases, the J end lost 0 bases, and 4 bases lay between the germline ends. This CDR3 comprises 12 residues. Germline V gene sequence: CDR1 SEHNR, CDR2 FQNEAQ (reference sequence). In this sample, this clonotype turned up many times. As yet, its antigen is unknown. This sequence was found in a woman in her 40s with Graves disease. Source: peripheral blood mononuclear cells (PBMCs), taken when the disease was refractory, from a patient treated with antithyroid drugs. The V and J genes are TRBV7-9 and TRBJ2-5, with D unresolved. This CDR3 reads CASSLYQETQYF. As DNA, the CDR3 is TGTGCCAGCAGCCTGTACCAAGAGACCCAGTACTTC.